The rows below give T cell receptor beta chains drawn from one sample of a study of blood T cell repertoires in COVID-19. Sequencing was performed with immunoSEQ multiplex PCR; in TCRdb, only in-frame clones are kept and a portion is missing. The profile shows under 200,000 clones, about 88% of them singletons. Sequencing was carried out using peripheral blood. The receptors here all came from a woman at least 80 years old in a cohort sampled during active or convalescent COVID-19. Each CDR3 is given with its conserved first and last residue. Fields, in order: CDR3 length, clone size, D gene, V gene, J gene, CDR3 DNA, CDR3 protein. D genes are given only for firm matches. Expanded clones get a size class; other rows say once, few or many, or leave the size out.

length: 14
size: .
D: .
V: TRBV27
J: TRBJ1-1
DNA: TGTGCCAGCAGTGAGGGGGAGGGGCACACTGAAGCTTTCTTT
CDR3: CASSEGEGHTEAFF

length: 14
size: .
D: TRBD1
V: TRBV27
J: TRBJ1-1
DNA: TGTGCCAGCAGTCCACGACAGGGAAGGACTGAAGCTTTCTTT
CDR3: CASSPRQGRTEAFF

length: 13
size: few
D: .
V: TRBV3-1/TRBV3-2
J: TRBJ1-6
DNA: TGTGCCAGCAGCCAAACAGGTTTTTCACCCCTCCACTTT
CDR3: CASSQTGFSPLHF

length: 15
size: .
D: .
V: TRBV10-3
J: TRBJ1-5
DNA: TGTGCCATTTCTTCATCTCCGCAGGGTGGTCAGCCCCAGCATTTT
CDR3: CAISSSPQGGQPQHF

length: 16
size: .
D: TRBD2
V: TRBV10-1
J: TRBJ2-3
DNA: TGCGCCAGCAGTGAAGGTTTGGGGCTAGCGGGAGATACGCAGTATTTT
CDR3: CASSEGLGLAGDTQYF

length: 13
size: few
D: .
V: TRBV12-5
J: TRBJ1-5
DNA: TGTGCTAGTGGTTTACTAGCGAATCAGCCCCAGCATTTT
CDR3: CASGLLANQPQHF

length: 14
size: .
D: .
V: TRBV11-2
J: TRBJ1-1
DNA: TGTGCCAGCAGCCCAGGGCCCGTGAGCACTGAAGCTTTCTTT
CDR3: CASSPGPVSTEAFF

length: 15
size: few
D: .
V: TRBV27
J: TRBJ1-6
DNA: TGTGCCAGCAGTTTATCGGTGGGGGGGAATTCACCCCTCCACTTT
CDR3: CASSLSVGGNSPLHF

length: 15
size: .
D: .
V: TRBV5-1
J: TRBJ1-2
DNA: TGCGCCAGCAGCACGGATGGACAGCAGGCCTATGGCTACACCTTC
CDR3: CASSTDGQQAYGYTF

length: 17
size: few
D: TRBD1
V: TRBV5-5
J: TRBJ2-5
DNA: TGTGCCAGCAGACGCGGGACAGGGTTTCGGGTCCAAGAGACCCAGTACTTC
CDR3: CASRRGTGFRVQETQYF

length: 13
size: .
D: .
V: TRBV2
J: TRBJ2-7
DNA: TGTGCCAGCCGGAGTCTTCCCCTCAGCGAGCAGTACTTC
CDR3: CASRSLPLSEQYF

length: 16
size: .
D: TRBD2
V: TRBV27
J: TRBJ2-3
DNA: TGTGCCAGCAGGAGGGAGGCGGGGGGATACACAGATACGCAGTATTTT
CDR3: CASRREAGGYTDTQYF

length: 13
size: .
D: .
V: TRBV7-2
J: TRBJ2-2
DNA: TGTGCCAGCAGCTTAGCGGGCCACGGGGAGCTGTTTTTT
CDR3: CASSLAGHGELFF

length: 14
size: .
D: .
V: TRBV10-3
J: TRBJ1-5
DNA: TGTGCCATCAGTGAGGGGGAGATCGATCAGCCCCAGCATTTT
CDR3: CAISEGEIDQPQHF

length: 15
size: .
D: TRBD1
V: TRBV7-8
J: TRBJ1-5
DNA: TGTGCCAGCAGCTTAGCGGGACAGAGAAATCAGCCCCAGCATTTT
CDR3: CASSLAGQRNQPQHF

length: 15
size: .
D: TRBD2
V: TRBV9
J: TRBJ2-2
DNA: TGTGCCAGCAGCGTAGTTGGACTAGCGACCGGGGAGCTGTTTTTT
CDR3: CASSVVGLATGELFF

length: 16
size: few
D: .
V: TRBV10-3
J: TRBJ1-2
DNA: TGTGCCATCAGTGAGAACCCATCTACAGGGAGCTATGGCTACACCTTC
CDR3: CAISENPSTGSYGYTF

length: 13
size: .
D: .
V: TRBV3-1/TRBV3-2
J: TRBJ2-7
DNA: TGTGCCAGCAGCCAAGTTAGTACGAACGAGCAGTACTTC
CDR3: CASSQVSTNEQYF

length: 14
size: .
D: TRBD2
V: TRBV29-1
J: TRBJ2-1
DNA: TGCAGCGTACGACTAGCGGGAGGCTTTAATGAGCAGTTCTTC
CDR3: CSVRLAGGFNEQFF

length: 14
size: .
D: TRBD1
V: TRBV5-1
J: TRBJ1-1
DNA: TGCGCCAGCAGCTTGCTCGGGGACAGGGCCGAAGCTTTCTTT
CDR3: CASSLLGDRAEAFF

length: 12
size: few
D: TRBD1
V: TRBV19
J: TRBJ1-6
DNA: TGTGCCAGTAGTATCAGGGGGGCTCCCCTCCACTTT
CDR3: CASSIRGAPLHF

length: 14
size: .
D: .
V: TRBV6-5
J: TRBJ2-7
DNA: TGTGCCAGCAGTTACTCCCCCAGGGGCTACGAGCAGTACTTC
CDR3: CASSYSPRGYEQYF

length: 15
size: .
D: TRBD2
V: TRBV10-3
J: TRBJ2-4
DNA: TGTGCCATCAGTGAGGTAGCGGGAGCCAAAAACATTCAGTACTTC
CDR3: CAISEVAGAKNIQYF

length: 14
size: .
D: TRBD1
V: TRBV3-1/TRBV3-2
J: TRBJ1-2
DNA: TGTGCCAGCAGTCAATTCGACAGGGTTGGGGGCTACACCTTC
CDR3: CASSQFDRVGGYTF

length: 13
size: .
D: .
V: TRBV3-1/TRBV3-2
J: TRBJ2-4
DNA: TGTGCCAGCAGCGCGACGGCCGGAGACATTCAGTACTTC
CDR3: CASSATAGDIQYF

length: 16
size: .
D: TRBD1
V: TRBV19
J: TRBJ1-4
DNA: TGTGCCAGTAGTATAGGCACCGGGACAGGGAGTGAAAAACTGTTTTTT
CDR3: CASSIGTGTGSEKLFF

length: 11
size: few
D: .
V: TRBV2
J: TRBJ1-3
DNA: TGTGCCAGCAGCAGCAGGGACACCATATATTTT
CDR3: CASSSRDTIYF

length: 20
size: .
D: TRBD2
V: TRBV5-1
J: TRBJ2-3
DNA: TGCGCCAGCAGCCCCGGACTAGCGGGAGGTCTTCCTGCTAGCACAGATACGCAGTATTTT
CDR3: CASSPGLAGGLPASTDTQYF

length: 15
size: .
D: .
V: TRBV5-1
J: TRBJ1-2
DNA: TGCGCCAGCAGCTTGGGCACCCGGGTAACGCATGGCTACACCTTC
CDR3: CASSLGTRVTHGYTF

length: 14
size: .
D: TRBD2
V: TRBV6-5
J: TRBJ2-3
DNA: TGTGCCAGCAACTCTCGGGGGGGGGCAGATACGCAGTATTTT
CDR3: CASNSRGGADTQYF

length: 16
size: .
D: TRBD2
V: TRBV24-1
J: TRBJ2-1
DNA: TGTGCCACCAGTGACACGACTAGCGGGGGATACAATGAGCAGTTCTTC
CDR3: CATSDTTSGGYNEQFF

length: 14
size: once
D: TRBD2
V: TRBV7-9
J: TRBJ2-1
DNA: TGTGCCAGCAAGAGGAGCGGGGGTGTCGATGAGCAGTTCTTC
CDR3: CASKRSGGVDEQFF